Sequencing of this TCR beta chain was carried out in a study of cytomegalovirus exposure and HLA in healthy donors. About the research overall: Out of several hundred genotyped donors, about 80% belonged to the Caucasian-associated ancestry cluster. The study, taken as a whole, reports: In a later analysis, V- and J-gene trimming of beta chains associated with a DCLRE1C missense variant, replicated independently.

The V and J ends lost 5 bases and 4 bases, in that order; junction bases with no gene match: 10. CDR3 length: 17 amino acids. Germline CDR1 SGHTA, CDR2 FQGNSA. The PCR contained 60 Vbeta and 13 Jbeta primers. The data were produced by immunoSEQ multiplex PCR, yet TCRdb's version contains in-frame clones alone and is incomplete. The repertoire holds 100,000 to 150,000 clones, with more than 65% as singletons. The sample holds one count of this clone. Its antigen remains unidentified. The chain couples TRBV7-2 to TRBJ2-2; 10 bases map to TRBD1. The sample was PBMCs. The receptor's source is a human donor in good health. Written as DNA, the CDR3 is TGTGCCAGCAGCGCGACAGGGGGCCTACTTCTCACCGGGGAGCTGTTTTTT. Translated, it gives CASSATGGLLLTGELFF.